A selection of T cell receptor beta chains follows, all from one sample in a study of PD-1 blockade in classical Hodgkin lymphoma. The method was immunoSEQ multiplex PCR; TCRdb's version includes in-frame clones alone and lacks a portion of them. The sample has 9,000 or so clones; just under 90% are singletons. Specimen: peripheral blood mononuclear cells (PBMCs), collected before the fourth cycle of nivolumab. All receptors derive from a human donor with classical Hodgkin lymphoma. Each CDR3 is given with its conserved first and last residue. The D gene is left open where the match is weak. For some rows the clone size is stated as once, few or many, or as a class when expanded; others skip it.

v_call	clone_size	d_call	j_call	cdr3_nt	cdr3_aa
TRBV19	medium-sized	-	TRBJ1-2	TGTGCCACCTTGGCGGGTGGCTACACCTTC	CATLAGGYTF
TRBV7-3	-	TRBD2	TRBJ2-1	TGTGCCAGCTCCGTTTCCGGGGGGGCCGTTTCAGCCAATGAGCAGTTCTTC	CASSVSGGAVSANEQFF
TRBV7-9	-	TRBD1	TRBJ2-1	TGTGCCAGCAGCTCCCGGGACAGGGCCTACAATGAGCAGTTCTTC	CASSSRDRAYNEQFF
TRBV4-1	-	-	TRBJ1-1	TGCGCCAGCAGCCACAGGGACGAGAACACTGAAGCTTTCTTT	CASSHRDENTEAFF
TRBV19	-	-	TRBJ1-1	TGTGCCAGTACCGGACAAATATGGACTGAAGCTTTCTTT	CASTGQIWTEAFF
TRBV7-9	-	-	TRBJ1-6	TGTGCCAGCAGCGGGTTGACAGCAAATTCACCCCTCCACTTT	CASSGLTANSPLHF
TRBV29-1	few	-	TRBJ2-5	TGCAGCGTCATTTTGAGAGGGGAACAAGAGACCCAGTACTTC	CSVILRGEQETQYF
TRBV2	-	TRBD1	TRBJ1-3	TGTGCCAGCAGATCCAGAGCGACAGGGTCTGGAAACACCATATATTTT	CASRSRATGSGNTIYF
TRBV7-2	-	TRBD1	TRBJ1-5	TGTGCCAGCAGCTTAGTGGGACAGGGGAACAATCAGCCCCAGCATTTT	CASSLVGQGNNQPQHF
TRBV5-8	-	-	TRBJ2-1	TGTGCCAGCAGCTTGGGAGGGATGCCCTACAATGAGCAGTTCTTC	CASSLGGMPYNEQFF
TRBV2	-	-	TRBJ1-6	TGTGCCAGCACTTTTCTACAGGTCCTCTATAATTCACCCCTCCACTTT	CASTFLQVLYNSPLHF
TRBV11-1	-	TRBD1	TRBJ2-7	TGTGCCAGCAGCTTAGGACAGGGCCTATACTACGAGCAGTACTTC	CASSLGQGLYYEQYF
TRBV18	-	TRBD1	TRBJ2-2	TGTGCCAGCTCAACCATGAGACAGGGTCTGAGCACCGGGGAGCTGTTTTTT	CASSTMRQGLSTGELFF
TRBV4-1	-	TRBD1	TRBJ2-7	TGCGCCAGCAGGTGGCGGCCCGGACAGGGGGGCGGCGAGCAGTACTTC	CASRWRPGQGGGEQYF
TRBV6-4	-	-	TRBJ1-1	TGTGCCAGCCGGGGGAACACTGAAGCTTTCTTT	CASRGNTEAFF
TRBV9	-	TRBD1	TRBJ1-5	TGTGCCAGCAGCGTAGGGGACAGTGGTCAGCCCCAGCATTTT	CASSVGDSGQPQHF
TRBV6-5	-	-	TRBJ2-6	TGTGCCAGCAGTTACTCGTCAGGGACTGGGGCCAACGTCCTGACTTTC	CASSYSSGTGANVLTF
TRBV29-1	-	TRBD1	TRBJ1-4	TGCAGCGTTGACACCACAGGGGATGAAAAACTGTTTTTT	CSVDTTGDEKLFF
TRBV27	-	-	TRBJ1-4	TGTGCCAGCAGGGAAACTGCAACTAATGAAAAACTGTTTTTT	CASRETATNEKLFF
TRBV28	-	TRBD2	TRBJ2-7	TGTGCCAGCGTTACTAGCGGGGGGACCTACGAGCAGTACTTC	CASVTSGGTYEQYF